These 13 T cell receptor beta chains were all obtained from the same sample, sequenced in a study of cytotoxic CD8 clonotypes in ibrutinib-treated CLL. Profiled with immunoSEQ multiplex PCR; TCRdb holds only in-frame clones, not every one. The sample contains some 84,000 clones, about 86% of which appear only once. Sequencing used PBMCs, obtained before ibrutinib treatment. All receptors derive from a human donor with chronic lymphocytic leukemia.

The CDR3 reads CASRDAGANVLTF. Written as DNA, the CDR3 is TGTGCCAGTAGGGATGCTGGGGCCAACGTCCTGACTTTC. V gene TRBV19 combines with J gene TRBJ2-6; D unclear. The V gene's germline CDR1 is LNHDA and CDR2 SQIVND (reference sequence). V was shortened by 6 bases and J by 2 bases, with 5 bases between the two germline ends. This CDR3 has 13 residues.

CDR3 sequence reads: CASSRQVPYGYTF. The DNA of the CDR3 is TGTGCCAGCAGCCGGCAAGTCCCCTATGGCTACACCTTC. The chain carries TRBV16 and TRBJ1-2, with no clear D. CDR1 is KGHSY, CDR2 FQNENV, per germline. The CDR3 totals 13 residues. Trimming removed 4 bases at V and 4 bases at J, with 10 bases between.

CDR3 DNA sequence: TGTGCCAGCAGCTCTCCTTACGAGCAGTACTTC. It encodes CASSSPYEQYF. This chain uses TRBV5-6 with TRBJ2-7, with D hard to call. Trimming took off 3 bases at V and 4 bases at J, with 5 bases between the two ends. Germline V gives CDR1 SGHDT, CDR2 YYEEEE. This CDR3 is built from 11 residues.

The V and J genes are TRBV6-5 and TRBJ1-1; D ambiguous. The V gene lost 1 base and the J gene lost 3 bases, with 6 bases spanning the gap. The CDR3 consists of 13 residues. Germline assignment: CDR1 MNHEY and CDR2 SVGAGI. The DNA for the CDR3 is TGTGCCAGCAGTTACTTTCGAGACACTGAAGCTTTCTTT. Translation: CASSYFRDTEAFF.

This clone showed up many times. The chain recombines TRBV7-9 with TRBJ1-3; 11 bases map to TRBD1. The germline V gene encodes CDR1 SEHNR and CDR2 FQNEAQ (reference sequence). CDR3 size: 15 residues. After removal of 3 bases from V and 3 bases from J, the junction contained 1 base not matched to a gene. DNA of the CDR3: TGTGCCAGCAGCTTGGGACAGGGGGGTGGAAACACCATATATTTT. Amino acids: CASSLGQGGGNTIYF.

The CDR3 spells CASSLEWGRAYEQYF. The CDR3 nucleotides read TGTGCCAGCAGTTTAGAGTGGGGGAGGGCGTACGAGCAGTACTTC. This chain uses TRBV27 with TRBJ2-7; TRBD2 matches at 7 bases. The CDR3 consists of 15 residues. The germline V gene encodes CDR1 MNHEY and CDR2 SMNVEV (reference sequence). V shed 2 bases, J shed 4 bases, and the junction held 8 bases outside the gene matches.

This chain uses TRBV11-2 with TRBJ2-3; D perhaps matches TRBD2 (5 bases). Germline CDR1 SGHAT, CDR2 FQNNGV. This CDR3 has 13 residues. Between the trimmed V and J ends, which lost 0 bases and 11 bases, there was a span of 12 bases. The CDR3: CASSLDRAEWQYF. The CDR3 nucleotides are TGTGCCAGCAGCTTAGATCGAGCGGAGTGGCAGTATTTT.

The J gene is TRBJ2-7, the V gene TRBV27; tentative D call: TRBD2 (6 bases). V shed 5 bases and J shed 4 bases, with 15 bases lying between them. In germline, CDR1 is MNHEY, CDR2 SMNVEV (reference sequence). This CDR3 is 14 amino acids long. DNA for the CDR3: TGTGCCAGCAGTCTGAGTGGACTATTATACGAGCAGTACTTC. Its translation: CASSLSGLLYEQYF.

In DNA, the CDR3 is TGCGCCAGCAGCCACCACACACAGGGGGCCAGTGGGGACACCATATATTTT. Amino acid sequence: CASSHHTQGASGDTIYF. The chain joins TRBV4-3 to TRBJ1-3, with TRBD1 matching over 9 bases. Germline-derived CDR1 and CDR2 are LGHNA and YSLEER. V lost 3 bases, J lost 8 bases, and 14 bases stayed unmatched. The CDR3 has 17 residues.

This chain connects TRBV2 to TRBJ2-7; D possibly corresponds to TRBD2 (6 bases). Per the germline V gene, CDR1 is SNHLY and CDR2 is FYNNEI. This CDR3 has 13 residues. Trimming removed 8 bases at V and 3 bases at J, with 14 bases between. Here the CDR3 DNA reads TGTGCCAGCCGTAAGGAGGGAGTCTACGAGCAGTACTTC. It is translated as CASRKEGVYEQYF.

V usage is TRBV19 and J usage is TRBJ2-5; 7 bases fit TRBD2. CDR1 and CDR2 (germline): LNHDA, SQIVND (reference sequence). The CDR3 covers 13 residues. After removal of 8 bases from V and 4 bases from J, the junction contained 7 bases not matched to a gene. This CDR3 reads CASAGESRETQYF. CDR3 DNA: TGTGCCAGTGCGGGAGAGTCCCGAGAGACCCAGTACTTC.

The chain combines TRBV9 with TRBJ1-2; D not certain. The CDR3 spans 15 residues. Per the germline V gene, CDR1 is SGDLS and CDR2 is YYNGEE. V shed 0 bases and J shed 3 bases, with 12 bases lying between them. Here the CDR3 reads CASSVATGGYYGYTF. The CDR3, as DNA: TGTGCCAGCAGCGTAGCGACCGGAGGTTACTATGGCTACACCTTC.

This chain connects TRBV5-1 to TRBJ2-2, with D uncertain. CDR3 length: 14 amino acids. Trimming pared 0 bases from V and 3 bases from J, leaving 6 bases between. Germline lookup yields CDR1 SGHRS and CDR2 YFSETQ. The CDR3 region is CASSLAVDTGELFF. CDR3 nucleotides: TGCGCCAGCAGCTTGGCCGTGGACACCGGGGAGCTGTTTTTT.